The rows below give T cell receptor beta chains drawn from one sample of a study of shared clonotypes between healthy human individuals. Profiled with immunoSEQ multiplex PCR; TCRdb holds only in-frame clones, not every one. The sample lists roughly 700,000 clones; 90% were seen once. Sequencing used memory CD8+ T cells from PBMCs. The receptors come from a man younger than 35 in good health. Some clones in this sample may be carry-over from other donors' samples. The conserved cysteine and the conserved F or W are not part of the CDR3 here. A D gene is named only where the DNA matches it firmly.

>16|TRBV6-1|TRBJ2-5|-
ASSDYYPSGPGQETQY
>14|TRBV7-9|TRBJ2-3|TRBD1
ASSFPPGGDTDTQY
>12|TRBV10-2|TRBJ1-1|-
ASSERGGNTEAF
>12|TRBV4-1|TRBJ1-1|-
ASSPQVRNTEAF
>11|TRBV28|TRBJ2-1|-
ASSFAGWDEQF
>11|TRBV11-2|TRBJ2-7|-
ASSLYGTYEQY
>16|TRBV19|TRBJ2-6|TRBD1
ASRAPGQFSSGANVLT
>12|TRBV5-6|TRBJ2-1|TRBD1
ASSLDRGYNEQF
>12|TRBV2|TRBJ1-2|-
ASSSITGIQGYT
>10|TRBV6-6|TRBJ2-1|-
ASSYEPNEQF
>12|TRBV9|TRBJ2-3|-
ASTGTEHTDTQY
>13|TRBV19|TRBJ2-1|TRBD2
ASSDLAGSYNEQF
>11|TRBV7-9|TRBJ1-1|-
ATDWGPGTEAF
>13|TRBV7-8|TRBJ2-1|-
ASSLWGSSYNEQF
>12|TRBV7-9|TRBJ1-2|-
ASSLGRGLDGYT
>12|TRBV7-3|TRBJ1-1|-
ASSSTGLNTEAF
>15|TRBV5-1|TRBJ2-2|TRBD2
ASNRGLAGANTGELF
>14|TRBV6-4|TRBJ2-2|TRBD1
ASSQGQASNTGELF
>11|TRBV2|TRBJ2-7|TRBD2
ASGDSGSYEQY
>11|TRBV6-1|TRBJ2-7|-
ASREGNSYEQY
>11|TRBV15|TRBJ2-7|-
ATSATGTYEQY
>13|TRBV28|TRBJ1-2|TRBD1
ASYSAGETGSGYT
>12|TRBV30|TRBJ1-2|-
AWSSGGLNYGYT
>16|TRBV19|TRBJ2-7|TRBD2
ASSMRGGLAGTSYEQY
>11|TRBV30|TRBJ1-1|-
AWSLDGDTEAF
>14|TRBV4-3|TRBJ2-3|TRBD1
ASSQSPGQGTDTQY
>11|TRBV27|TRBJ2-7|-
ASSFGLGWEQY
>12|TRBV11-2|TRBJ2-1|-
ASSPRDPANEQF
>11|TRBV4-1|TRBJ2-7|-
ASSLRAGSEQY
>13|TRBV28|TRBJ1-1|-
ASSLRGHGKAEAF
>14|TRBV11-2|TRBJ1-4|-
ASSRLGGGGGEKLF
>11|TRBV4-2|TRBJ2-7|-
ASSQRGNYEQY
>11|TRBV30|TRBJ2-7|-
AWSGVGAYEQY
>13|TRBV25-1|TRBJ2-7|-
ASSAGSSQGHEQY
>14|TRBV6-1|TRBJ2-7|TRBD1
ASSEGTVQGAGEQY
>12|TRBV11-2|TRBJ1-5|-
ASSLAAGGRPQH
>12|TRBV5-6|-|-
ASSPSGGINEQY
>12|TRBV7-9|TRBJ1-3|-
ASSLVSVGNTIY
>12|TRBV19|TRBJ2-5|TRBD1
ASTETGTEETQY
>13|TRBV6-5|TRBJ2-1|TRBD2
ASSASGSPYNEQF
>15|TRBV9|TRBJ2-1|TRBD2
ASSVVGTSGTYNEQF